This entry lists 7 T cell receptor beta chains sequenced from one sample in a study of glioma-infiltrating T cells (dated by TCRdb to 2015 to 2016). The reads were generated on an Illumina MiSeq. TCR alpha and beta CDR3 regions were amplified with the iRepertoire nested amplicon-rescue multiplex PCR (arm-PCR) platform from RNA. TCRdb reprocessing: public reads trimmed at Q25 with fastp, clones called with MiXCR, in-frame beta chains kept. Merged by CDR3 protein, the rows form single entries marked with the most common genes and DNA. This sample comprises roughly 130,000 distinct CDR3 sequences, about 22% of them detected only once. Of the sample, 27% falls within the top ten clones. Sample: glioma tissue, nonneoplastic brain tissue, or PBMCs (not recorded which). Source of these receptors: a human donor with low-grade glioma or glioblastoma, undergoing nonglioma brain surgery, or in good health (not recorded which).

The chain recombines TRBV29-1 with TRBJ1-1; D might be TRBD1 (5 bases). There are 13 residues in the CDR3. The V end lost 5 bases, the J end lost 2 bases, and 12 bases lay between the germline ends. From germline, CDR1 is SQVTM and CDR2 ANQGSEA. CDR3 bases: TGCAGCGTTTACAGGACGTCAAACACTGAAGCTTTCTTT. It translates to CSVYRTSNTEAFF.

This clonotype was detected many times. CDR3 bases: TGTGCCAGCAGCCGGGGGGACAATCAGCCCCAGCATTTT. This encodes CASSRGDNQPQHF. The V call is TRBV3-1, the J call TRBJ1-5; D perhaps matches TRBD1 (5 bases). V lost 4 bases, J lost 3 bases, and 7 bases lay in between. Germline V gene sequence: CDR1 LGHDT, CDR2 YNNKEL (reference sequence). This CDR3 has 13 residues. Drawing the rest from reference TRBV3-1 and TRBJ1-5, the complete variable domain is DTAVSQTPKYLVTQMGNDKSIKCEQNLGHDTMYWYKQDSKKFLKIMFSYNNKELIINETVPNRFSPKSPDKAHLNLHINSLELGDSAVYFCASSRGDNQPQHFGDGTRLSIL.

This clonotype was counted between two and nine times. The gene calls are TRBV5-1 and TRBJ2-3; D uncertain. CDR1 and CDR2 from the germline V gene are SGHRS and YFSETQ. The V end lost 0 bases, the J end lost 6 bases, and 11 bases lay between the germline ends. This CDR3 is built from 14 residues. CDR3 sequence: CASSLGDTTDTQYF. CDR3 nucleotides: TGCGCCAGCAGCTTGGGCGACACTACGGATACGCAGTATTTT.

At least ten counts were recorded for this clonotype. CDR3 nucleotides: TGTGCCACCAGGGAGAACGCAGGTATCCAGCATTTT. This sequence encodes CATRENAGIQHF. V and J are TRBV24-1 and TRBJ1-5; the D is unclear. This CDR3 has 12 residues. Germline CDR1 reads KGHDR; CDR2 reads SFDVKD. V lost 7 bases and J lost 12, with 15 bases in between.

This clonotype was detected only a few times. The rearrangement links TRBV5-1 to TRBJ2-2, with 11 bases that match TRBD1. Germline V gene sequence: CDR1 SGHRS, CDR2 YFSETQ. Germline trimming cut 3 bases from V and 4 bases from J; bases unmatched to any gene: 2. This CDR3 has 15 amino acids. The CDR3 spells CASSYGTGGTGELFF. The CDR3 DNA reads as TGCGCCAGCAGCTACGGGACAGGGGGCACCGGGGAGCTGTTTTTT.

Here the CDR3 DNA reads TGTGCCAGCAGTTTAGTGGACAGGATCCAGTACTTC. It specifies CASSLVDRIQYF. The chain carries TRBV12-3 or TRBV12-4 and TRBJ2-4, with 7 bases lining up with TRBD1. Germline trimming cut 1 base from V and 13 bases from J; bases unmatched to any gene: 4. The CDR3 runs 12 residues.

In regard to this clonotype: The germline gene is not matched at one end of the junction; a read error may be the cause. This rearrangement joins TRBV11-2 to TRBJ2-1; 12 bases map to TRBD2. Looked up from germline, CDR1 is SGHAT and CDR2 is FQNNGV. The CDR3 loop spans 15 amino acids. The CDR3 coding sequence is TGTGCCAGCAGCTTACTAGCGGGGGGGCTGAATGAGCAGCTCTTC. Residues: CASSLLAGGLNEQLF. The variable domain in full, with the rest retrieved from reference TRBV11-2 and TRBJ2-1, is EAGVAQSPRYKIIEKRQSVAFWCNPISGHATLYWYQQILGQGPKLLIQFQNNGVVDDSQLPKDRFSAERLKGVDSTLKIQPAKLEDSAVYLCASSLLAGGLNEQLFGPGTRLTVL.